The clone carrying this T cell receptor (beta chain) appeared a single time. What it binds is unknown. Measured with immunoSEQ multiplex PCR; TCRdb has only the in-frame clones, and not every one. The repertoire holds 75,000 to 95,000 clones, with 60% to 80% as singletons. The data belong to a study of radiotherapy plus CTLA-4 blockade in lung cancer. Study-wide findings and caveats: Early clone dynamics of blood T cells, plus interferon-beta, reportedly predicted response best.

Trimming removed 2 bases from V and 5 bases from J; junction bases left unmatched: 7. Germline assignment: CDR1 SGDLS and CDR2 YYNGEE. The length of the CDR3 is 15 residues. Sequenced here: peripheral blood, sampled from a patient treated with radiotherapy plus ipilimumab. This sequence originates from a human donor with non-small cell lung cancer that progressed on radiotherapy plus ipilimumab. The gene calls are TRBV9 and TRBJ2-3; 8 nucleotides line up with TRBD2. The CDR3 DNA follows: TGTGCCAGCAGCGTTTCGGGGGGGCTTGGAGATACGCAGTATTTT. The encoded protein is CASSVSGGLGDTQYF. Full variable domain (outside the CDR3, taken from reference TRBV9 and TRBJ2-3): DSGVTQTPKHLITATGQRVTLRCSPRSGDLSVYWYQQSLDQGLQFLIQYYNGEERAKGNILERFSAQQFPDLHSELNLSSLELGDSALYFCASSVSGGLGDTQYFGPGTRLTVL.